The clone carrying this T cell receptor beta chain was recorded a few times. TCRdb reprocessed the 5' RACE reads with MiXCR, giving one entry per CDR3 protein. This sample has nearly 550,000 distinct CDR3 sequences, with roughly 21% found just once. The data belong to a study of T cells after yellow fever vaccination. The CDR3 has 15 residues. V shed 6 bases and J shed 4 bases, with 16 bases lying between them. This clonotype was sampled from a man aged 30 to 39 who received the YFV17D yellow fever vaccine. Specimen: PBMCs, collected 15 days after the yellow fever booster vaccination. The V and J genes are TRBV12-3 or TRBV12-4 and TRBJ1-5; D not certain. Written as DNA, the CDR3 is TGTGCCAGCAGCCCGCCGGGTCCCCTTAATCAGCCCCAGCATTTT. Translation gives CASSPPGPLNQPQHF.